Given below is one T cell receptor (beta chain) in context. Its antigen is still unknown. Base qualities are missing; no much larger clone stands one base away. These data are taken from a study of cytomegalovirus exposure and HLA in healthy donors (dated by TCRdb to 2016 to 2017). As for the study more broadly: In an earlier analysis of around 540 of the donors, around 300 Gb of sequence data and 120 million or so unique TCR beta sequences from 150 million to 200 million T cells were reported. In the later analysis, no new phenotypic data were used to find candidate immune exposures; instead, reliance was placed on TCR beta sequences and their occurrence across donors. Alongside the repertoire data, information on donor age, sex, ethnicity and CMV serostatus was compiled. A later genetic analysis took genome-wide SNP genotypes for about three fifths of the roughly 670 donors and used that subset as a discovery cohort. The genetic ancestry cluster associated with self-reported Caucasian donors included about 84% of the roughly 360 genotyped donors. The study aimed to test whether cataloging public T cell receptors could reveal signatures of past pathogen exposure. The study combined high-throughput TCR immunosequencing, statistical association of individual TCRs with disease status, and machine learning to predict cytomegalovirus infection status. In an earlier analysis of around 540 of the donors, high-throughput TCR beta sequencing was used to judge whether each TCR beta V gene segment behaved as functional or pseudogenic. An early release covering 500 to 750 HLA-typed donors comprised 250 to 350 gigabases of sequencing data and 65 million to 100 million unique TCR sequences. HLA typing included class I and class II loci at four-digit resolution. Using immunosequencing, the study profiled T cell repertoires from roughly 650 subjects and related those repertoires to cytomegalovirus serostatus. Along with the approximately 650-subject first cohort, a separate validation cohort of over a hundred different subjects was used. Roughly 5 DR-DQ haplotypes were handled as single units for association and clustering, since linkage in the cohort was strong. Every repertoire in the discovery cohort had been generated on one and the same sequencing platform. Among 350 to 400 genotyped donors of the cohort, an average of around 240,000 unique TCR beta nucleotide sequences were sequenced per donor, roughly a sixth of them non-productive. A later analysis re-analyzed previously published TCR beta repertoires from about 730 donors and added high-resolution HLA genotyping to study TCR occurrence patterns. Typing coverage differed by locus: A, B, C, DRB1 and DQB1 were typed in roughly 620-630 donors, DQA1 in about 550, DPA1 in some 610, and DPB1 in about 450. Study-level results and caveats: The study gave a list of about 150 TCR beta chains associated with cytomegalovirus. Several of the top co-occurrence clusters appeared to be linked to parvovirus B19, influenza, CMV and Epstein-Barr virus, according to a later analysis. The classifier was reported to diagnose cytomegalovirus status with high specificity and sensitivity in both the original cohort and the validation cohort. In a later analysis, TCR association rates were found to vary across HLA loci, with the most associated TCRs seen for DRB1 alleles and the fewest for HLA-C alleles. A later analysis associated 16,951 TCR beta sequences with specific HLA alleles at a false discovery rate of 0.05. Because counts were too low, about 15 rarely observed V segments, including chromosome 9 orphons, were left out of the earlier analysis of approximately 500 of the donors. A cluster of highly shared sequence variants was judged likely to represent a technical artifact of the sequencing pipeline. Assigning TCR associations to individual alleles was difficult when HLA alleles, especially DR and DQ, strongly co-occurred. According to the authors, the approach could potentially be generalized to other disease states and immunological phenotypes. A further reported finding was that TCR beta sequences accurately predicted the HLA-A and HLA-B alleles for most subjects in the first cohort. CMV serostatus was the only immune exposure information available for the cohort. An association between a missense DCLRE1C variant and V-gene and J-gene trimming of TCR beta chains was found in a later genetic analysis and replicated in an independent cohort. In this cohort, only TCR beta chains were sequenced, and detectable features were limited by the absence of alpha or paired-chain data. Some IMGT-functional V segments, including TRBV6-2 and TRBV6-3, could not be distinguished by the 87-base-pair reads and were therefore excluded. According to a later analysis, most CMV-associated TCR beta chains appeared to be HLA-restricted, and the HLA associations seemed to be driven largely by CMV exposure. Linkage disequilibrium might explain the correlated functional status among segregating V segments, but an unknown experimental factor could not be excluded. In a later analysis, HLA-associated TCR beta chains showed more clonal expansion and lower generation probabilities than non-associated chains that were equally common. A few of the identified cytomegalovirus-associated TCR beta chains were confirmed in vitro to be specific for cytomegalovirus antigens. According to a later genetic analysis, donors in an Asian-associated ancestry cluster had fewer N-insertions in productive TCRs than the roughly 670-donor mean. In an earlier analysis of over 550 of the donors, most TCR beta V segments were observed in productive rearrangements about 87% or about 30% of the time, broadly matching IMGT annotations. The presence/absence analyses assumed that sequencing depth was roughly uniform across donors, and that assumption may not be true. Because some donors lacked HLA typing at each locus, the association tests relied only on the typed subset. Most TCR sequences were seen in very few donors, while some public TCRs were found in many individuals.

Libraries were built with the immunoSEQ multiplex PCR assay. For the multiplex PCR, a mixture combining 60 forward primers for TCR Vbeta segments and 13 reverse primers for TCR Jbeta segments was used. The CDR3 region of rearranged TCR beta genes was amplified from genomic DNA by a multiplex PCR assay. Amplified TCR beta libraries were sequenced as 87-base-pair reads on the Illumina HiSeq System. For the original study's pipeline: Across the 500 to 700 repertoires, a later analysis counted 78 million or so unique TCR beta chains, around 11 million of which were shared by at least two donors. Raw reads were error-corrected and collapsed into unique sequences by a nearest-neighbor algorithm in which closely related sequences were merged to remove PCR and sequencing errors. V, D and J gene segments were assigned by aligning CDR3 sequences to IMGT reference sequences. Each retained sequence needed at least a six-nucleotide match to both a V gene segment and a J gene segment. Rearrangements were classified as productive when the CDR3 lacked stop codons and remained in frame with V and J, and all other rearrangements were classified as non-productive. CDR3 was defined by IMGT convention, running from the second conserved V-encoded cysteine to the conserved J-encoded phenylalanine. In an earlier analysis of more than 550 of the donors, sequences lacking an unambiguous match to a single V gene segment were excluded. In an earlier analysis of 450 to 750 of the donors, a V segment was called functional when productive rearrangements were above 56.7%, and segregating when the standard deviation between donors exceeded 5%. A statistical classification framework was built for diagnosing cytomegalovirus status from the catalog of TCR beta chain sequences. In a later analysis, TCR nucleotide sequences were compared against IMGT/GENE-DB human TR gene sequences so that V and J genes could be assigned. In a later analysis, CDR3 sequences and most-parsimonious VDJ recombination scenarios were assigned using the TCRdist pipeline. In a later analysis, each TCR beta chain was defined by its CDR3 amino acid sequence together with its V-gene family, and reads lacking a unique V-gene family were excluded. To address suspected cross-contamination and a sequencing artifact, a later analysis removed 450 to 700 highly shared, low-generation-probability nucleotide sequences. In a later analysis, a clonal expansion index was calculated for each public chain from normalized within-repertoire ranks of inferred template counts. A later analysis computed generation probabilities with a VDJ recombination model fitted to out-of-frame rearrangements, and checked the results against IGoR. Hypergeometric tests were used in a later analysis to score TCR-TCR, TCR-HLA and TCR-CMV co-occurrence, with a repertoire-size bias correction applied to the TCR pairs. False discovery rates were estimated in a later analysis by permuting HLA or CMV assignments 20 times. A later analysis grouped co-occurring TCRs with DBSCAN, adding TCRdist sequence similarity when clustering within HLA-allele-positive subsets. Co-occurrence clustering excluded repertoires with fewer than 30,000 or more than 120,000 public chains, plus five with anomalous nucleotide sharing. Here the immuneACCESS table is served through TCRdb, limited to in-frame sequences with V and J called. Missing clones are a known gap in these copies; in checked studies unresolved V genes cover under half, and the rest lacks a known reason. D and trimming come from the DNA, and the V and J calls and clone size come from that table. The table for this sample lists about 96,000 clones; about four fifths of them were counted only once. The top ten constitute roughly an eighth of the sample.

In total, approximately 700 healthy bone marrow donors made up the cohort. All cohort members were sampled while nominally healthy, although unrecorded immune exposures were likely present. The donor tested CMV seropositive and was one of the 289 seropositive cohort members. Each donor provided a peripheral blood sample, and peripheral blood mononuclear cells were used for TCR beta sequencing. Genomic DNA extraction from the blood cell samples was performed with the Qiagen DNeasy Blood Extraction Kit. CDR1 and CDR2, looked up from the germline V gene (reference sequence), are SSHAT and FNYEAQ. Counted from cysteine to phenylalanine, this CDR3 has 13 amino acids. Of the read, only the CDR3 DNA is kept; its 39 bases are in frame from base 1.

The sequence came from a woman in her sixties or seventies in good health and CMV-seropositive. Sequencing input: PBMCs. The sequence is built from TRBV7-7 and TRBJ2-1; the junction holds 9 bases that match TRBD1. CDR3 sequence: CAIGTGPYNEQFF. DNA sequence: TGTGCTATCGGGACAGGGCCTTACAATGAGCAGTTCTTC. Beyond the CDR3, the reference TRBV7-7 and TRBJ2-1 genes provide the residues; the full variable domain reads: GAGVSQSPRYKVTKRGQDVTLRCDPISSHATLYWYQQALGQGPEFLTYFNYEAQPDKSGLPSDRFSAERPEGSISTLTIQRTEQRDSAMYRCAIGTGPYNEQFFGPGTRLTVL.